The 9 T cell receptor beta chains below come from one sample, sequenced in a study of regulatory T cells in long-lasting Graves disease. Time point of the sample: newly diagnosed GD, antithyroid drugs for less than 3 months. RNA from PBMCs was the source of the TCR library. Combining iRepertoire HTBI primers with Arm-PCR of CDR3 regions, the authors built TCR beta libraries. TCRdb passed the multiplex PCR reads through MiXCR, listing each CDR3 protein once. The table has approximately 460,000 distinct CDR3 sequences, about 16% seen once. These sequences were also reported in another study, on T cells in Graves' hyperthyroidism and ophthalmopathy.

Source: peripheral blood mononuclear cells (PBMCs), taken at new diagnosis, from a patient treated with antithyroid drugs. Receptors originate from a woman under 40 with Graves disease.

This clonotype has a count of ten or more. V gene TRBV20-1 combines with J gene TRBJ1-5, with 7 bases fitting TRBD1. This CDR3 has 17 amino acids. CDR1 and CDR2 (germline): DFQATT, SNEGSKA (reference sequence). The J segment lost 2 bases and the V segment lost 6 bases, leaving 16 bases of the junction unmatched. The CDR3 spells CSAEGLYRGKGNQPQHF. The CDR3 DNA reads as TGCAGTGCGGAGGGGCTGTACAGGGGCAAGGGCAATCAGCCCCAGCATTTT.

The chain joins TRBV29-1 to TRBJ2-7; D is ambiguous. Germline CDR1 reads SQVTM; CDR2 reads ANQGSEA. The CDR3 is 13 residues long. V lost 0 bases, J lost 3 bases, and 9 bases lay in between. CDR3 DNA sequence: TGCAGCGTTGAAGAAGACAAGAACTACGAGCAGTACTTC. This translates into CSVEEDKNYEQYF.

Regarding this clonotype: This is likely an artifact of a read error, given a far larger clone one base away. The J gene is TRBJ2-1, the V gene TRBV20-1; D possibly matches TRBD1 or TRBD2 (5 bases each). The J call is uncertain, as TRBJ2-5 better fits the DNA end. The CDR3 runs 14 residues. Per the germline V gene, CDR1 is DFQATT and CDR2 is SNEGSKA (reference sequence). The CDR3 reads CSAKAAGRRETQYF. In DNA, the CDR3 is TGCAGTGCTAAAGCGGCAGGGAGAAGGGAGACCCAGTACTTC.

This clonotype was observed many times. The chain is built from TRBV12-3 or TRBV12-4 and TRBJ2-2; D is possibly TRBD2 (5 bases). V was cut by 3 bases and J by 4 bases, with 15 bases left in between. The CDR3 consists of 16 residues. The CDR3 protein is CASSFVISETTGELFF. CDR3 bases: TGTGCCAGCAGTTTCGTCATTAGCGAGACCACCGGGGAGCTGTTTTTT.

This clonotype was seen many times. The chain is built from TRBV3-1 and TRBJ2-1; TRBD2 matches at 12 bases. J lost 9 bases, V lost 2 bases, and 5 bases had no gene match. The CDR3 is 15 amino acids. Per germline, CDR1 LGHDT and CDR2 YNNKEL (reference sequence). The CDR3 nucleotides are TGTGCCAGCAGCCAACAACTAGCGGGAGGCGCTGAGCAGTTCTTC. Translating it yields CASSQQLAGGAEQFF.

This clonotype was detected many times. V gene TRBV27 combines with J gene TRBJ2-1; 8 bases match TRBD2. The J segment lost 2 bases and the V segment lost 3 bases, leaving 3 bases of the junction unmatched. The CDR3 sequence is 15 residues long. The germline V gene has CDR1 MNHEY and CDR2 SMNVEV (reference sequence). The CDR3 loop is CASSLTGGTYNEQFF. The DNA of the CDR3 is TGTGCCAGCAGTTTGACGGGAGGGACCTACAATGAGCAGTTCTTC.

This chain uses TRBV20-1 with TRBJ2-7; TRBD2 aligns across 9 bases. The germline CDR1 and CDR2 sequences are DFQATT and SNEGSKA (reference sequence). The CDR3 is made up of 14 amino acids. V shed 0 bases, J shed 0 bases, and the junction held 0 bases outside the gene matches. DNA of the CDR3: TGCAGTGCTAGAGAAGCGGGAGGCTCCTACGAGCAGTACTTC. Translating gives CSAREAGGSYEQYF.

The V gene is TRBV4-3, the J gene TRBJ1-1, with a tentative D call TRBD1 (5 bases). V was clipped by 4 bases and J by 0 bases, with 15 bases between them. In germline, CDR1 is LGHNA, CDR2 YSLEER. The CDR3 is 16 amino acids. Written as DNA, the CDR3 is TGCGCCAGCAGCCCCGCTTGGGGGACGGTGAACACTGAAGCTTTCTTT. Its protein is CASSPAWGTVNTEAFF.

The CDR3 region has the DNA TGTGCCAGCGGCACGGGGGAGTTTTCCCTCAAGACCCAGTACTTC. Translated: CASGTGEFSLKTQYF. V and J are TRBV28 and TRBJ2-3; weak D call: TRBD2 (6 bases). The assigned J gene may be wrong: the sequence end matches TRBJ2-5 better. The CDR3 totals 15 residues. Looked up from germline, CDR1 is MDHEN and CDR2 is SYDVKM.